The clone carrying this T cell receptor (beta chain) was seen many times. Antigen unknown. No patient had received any treatment before thyroid surgery. The data originate from a study of metastatic and nonmetastatic thyroid tumors. The wider study: Repertoires were compared across blood and tumor or nodule tissue from malignant and benign thyroid patients.

The study, taken as a whole, reports: Benign nodules reportedly had significantly lower TCR beta diversity than malignant thyroid tumors in blood and tumor.

In the study's own analysis: Built for papillary thyroid cancer, a distant-metastasis classifier drew on CDR3 differences across clinicopathological groups. With MiXCR, TCRdb called clones anew from the PCR reads. These V and J calls rely on TCRdb rather than the paper's analysis. The table has 35,000 to 55,000 clones, around 3.1% seen once. J lost 4 bases, V lost 5 bases, and 11 bases had no gene match. The CDR3 has 16 residues. Germline-derived CDR1 and CDR2 are SEHNR and FQNEAQ (reference sequence). Sequencing was carried out using blood. The receptor was derived from a female donor with papillary thyroid cancer or a benign thyroid nodule (not recorded which). Some clones in this sample may be carry-over from other donors' samples. The V gene is TRBV7-9, the J gene TRBJ1-2, with 9 positions matching TRBD1. CDR3 in DNA: TGTGCCAGCAGCACCCGACAGGGGGAAGTCATCTATGGCTACACCTTC. Amino acids: CASSTRQGEVIYGYTF.